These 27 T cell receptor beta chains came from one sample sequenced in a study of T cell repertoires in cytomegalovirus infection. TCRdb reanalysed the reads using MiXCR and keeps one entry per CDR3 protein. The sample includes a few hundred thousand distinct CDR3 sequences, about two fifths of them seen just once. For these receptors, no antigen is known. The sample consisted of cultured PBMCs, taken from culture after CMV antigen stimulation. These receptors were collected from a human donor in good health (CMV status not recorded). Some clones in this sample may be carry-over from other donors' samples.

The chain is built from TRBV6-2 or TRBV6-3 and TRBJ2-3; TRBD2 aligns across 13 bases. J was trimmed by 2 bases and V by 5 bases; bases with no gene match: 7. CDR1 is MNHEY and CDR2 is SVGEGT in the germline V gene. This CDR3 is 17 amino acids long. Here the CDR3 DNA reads TGTGCCAGCAGTAAAGGGACTAGCGGGAACCCCACAGATACGCAGTATTTT. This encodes CASSKGTSGNPTDTQYF.

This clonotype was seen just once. DNA for the CDR3: TGTGCCATCAGCAGGACAGCCGTTGATGAGCAGTTCTTC. It encodes CAISRTAVDEQFF. This chain links TRBV10-3 with TRBJ2-1; weak D call: TRBD1 (6 bases). V was pared by 6 bases and J by 8 bases, with 14 bases between. The CDR3 spans 13 residues. Per the germline V gene, CDR1 is ENHRY and CDR2 is SYGVKD.

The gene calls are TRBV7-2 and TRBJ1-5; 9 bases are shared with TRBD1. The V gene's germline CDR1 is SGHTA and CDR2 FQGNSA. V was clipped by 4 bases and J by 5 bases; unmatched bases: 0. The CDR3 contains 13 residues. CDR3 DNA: TGTGCCAGCAGCTGGACAGGGGATCAGCCCCAGCATTTT. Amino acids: CASSWTGDQPQHF.

The CDR3 sequence is CASNALGRRSSYEQYF. In nucleotides, the CDR3 is TGCGCCAGCAACGCTCTGGGCAGGCGAAGCTCCTACGAGCAGTACTTC. The chain carries TRBV5-1 and TRBJ2-7; D is ambiguous. The germline V and J ends were trimmed by 6 bases and 0 bases, with 19 bases remaining between them. CDR3 length: 16 residues. Germline CDR1 SGHRS, CDR2 YFSETQ. Supplemented by reference TRBV5-1 and TRBJ2-7, the full variable domain reads KAGVTQTPRYLIKTRGQQVTLSCSPISGHRSVSWYQQTPGQGLQFLFEYFSETQRNKGNFPGRFSGRQFSNSRSEMNVSTLELGDSALYLCASNALGRRSSYEQYFGPGTRLTVT.

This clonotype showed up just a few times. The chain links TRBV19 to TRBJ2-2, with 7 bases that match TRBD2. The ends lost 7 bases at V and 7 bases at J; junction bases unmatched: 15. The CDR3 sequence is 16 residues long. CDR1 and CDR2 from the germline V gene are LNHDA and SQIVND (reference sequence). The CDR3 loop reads CASTASREGHIGELFF. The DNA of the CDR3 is TGTGCCAGTACCGCTAGTAGGGAGGGCCATATCGGGGAGCTGTTTTTT.

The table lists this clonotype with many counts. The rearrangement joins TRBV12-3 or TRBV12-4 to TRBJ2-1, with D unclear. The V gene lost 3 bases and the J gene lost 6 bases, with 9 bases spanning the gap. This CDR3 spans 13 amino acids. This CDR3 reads CASSFVIFNEQFF. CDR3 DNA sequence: TGTGCCAGCAGTTTTGTTATTTTCAATGAGCAGTTCTTC.

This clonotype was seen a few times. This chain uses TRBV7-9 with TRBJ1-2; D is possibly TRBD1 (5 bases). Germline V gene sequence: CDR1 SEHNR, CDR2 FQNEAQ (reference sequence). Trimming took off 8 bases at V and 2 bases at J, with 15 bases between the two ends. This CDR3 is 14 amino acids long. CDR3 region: CASQKRGPNYGYTF. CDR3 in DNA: TGTGCCAGCCAAAAGAGGGGTCCAAACTATGGCTACACCTTC.

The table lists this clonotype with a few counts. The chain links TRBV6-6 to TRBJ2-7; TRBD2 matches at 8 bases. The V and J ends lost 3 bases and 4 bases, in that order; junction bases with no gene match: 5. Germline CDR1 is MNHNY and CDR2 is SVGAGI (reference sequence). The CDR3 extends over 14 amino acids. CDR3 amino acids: CASSYGTRWYEQYF. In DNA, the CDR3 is TGTGCCAGCAGTTATGGGACTAGATGGTACGAGCAGTACTTC.

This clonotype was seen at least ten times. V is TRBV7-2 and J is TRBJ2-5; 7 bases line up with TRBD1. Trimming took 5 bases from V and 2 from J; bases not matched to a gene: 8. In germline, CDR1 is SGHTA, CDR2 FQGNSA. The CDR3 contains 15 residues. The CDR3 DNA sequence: TGTGCCAGCAGCCTCCCGGGACAGATACAAGAGACCCAGTACTTC. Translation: CASSLPGQIQETQYF. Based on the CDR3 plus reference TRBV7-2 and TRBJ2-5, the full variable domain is GAGVSQSPSNKVTEKGKDVELRCDPISGHTALYWYRQSLGQGLEFLIYFQGNSAPDKSGLPSDRFSAERTGGSVSTLTIQRTQQEDSAVYLCASSLPGQIQETQYFGPGTRLLVL.

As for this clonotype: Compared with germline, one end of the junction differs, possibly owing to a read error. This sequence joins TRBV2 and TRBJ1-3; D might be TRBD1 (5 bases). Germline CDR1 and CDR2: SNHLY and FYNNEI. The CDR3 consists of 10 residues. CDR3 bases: TGTGCCAGCAGTACGGACATGAACCATTTT. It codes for CASSTDMNHF.

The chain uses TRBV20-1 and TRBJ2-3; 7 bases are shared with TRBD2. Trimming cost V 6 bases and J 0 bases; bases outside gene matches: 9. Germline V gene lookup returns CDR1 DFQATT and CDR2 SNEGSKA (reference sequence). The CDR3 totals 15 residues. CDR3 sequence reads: CSAPPGLGSTDTQYF. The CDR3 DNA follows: TGCAGTGCCCCCCCCGGACTAGGGAGCACAGATACGCAGTATTTT.

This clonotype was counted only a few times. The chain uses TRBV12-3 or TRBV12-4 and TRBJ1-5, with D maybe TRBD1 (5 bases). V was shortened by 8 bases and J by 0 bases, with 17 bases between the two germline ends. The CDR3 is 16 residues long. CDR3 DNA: TGTGCCAGCTTGGGGGGGGGAGTTTATAGCAATCAGCCCCAGCATTTT. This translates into CASLGGGVYSNQPQHF.

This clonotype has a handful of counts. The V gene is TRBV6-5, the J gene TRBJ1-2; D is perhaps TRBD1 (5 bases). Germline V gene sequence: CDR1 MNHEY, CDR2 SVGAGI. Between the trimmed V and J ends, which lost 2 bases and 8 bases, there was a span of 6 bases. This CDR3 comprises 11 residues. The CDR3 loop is CASSYEGGYTF. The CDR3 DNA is TGTGCCAGCAGTTACGAGGGGGGCTACACCTTC.

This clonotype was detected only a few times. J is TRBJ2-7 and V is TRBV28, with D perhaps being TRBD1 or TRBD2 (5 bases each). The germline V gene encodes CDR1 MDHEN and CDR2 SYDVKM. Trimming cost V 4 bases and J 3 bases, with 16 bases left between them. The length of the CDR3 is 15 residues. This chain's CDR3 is CASSSPAGTVYEQYF. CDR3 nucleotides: TGTGCCAGCAGTTCCCCGGCCGGGACCGTCTACGAGCAGTACTTC. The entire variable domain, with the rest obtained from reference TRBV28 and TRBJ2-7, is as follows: DVKVTQSSRYLVKRTGEKVFLECVQDMDHENMFWYRQDPGLGLRLIYFSYDVKMKEKGDIPEGYSVSREKKERFSLILESASTNQTSMYLCASSSPAGTVYEQYFGPGTRLTVT.

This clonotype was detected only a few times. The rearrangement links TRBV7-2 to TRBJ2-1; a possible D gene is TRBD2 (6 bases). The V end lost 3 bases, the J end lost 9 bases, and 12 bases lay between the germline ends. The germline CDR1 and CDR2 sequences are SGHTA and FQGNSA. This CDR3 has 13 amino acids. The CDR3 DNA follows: TGTGCCAGCAGCTTCCGGGACTCTCGTGAGCAGTTCTTC. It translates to CASSFRDSREQFF.

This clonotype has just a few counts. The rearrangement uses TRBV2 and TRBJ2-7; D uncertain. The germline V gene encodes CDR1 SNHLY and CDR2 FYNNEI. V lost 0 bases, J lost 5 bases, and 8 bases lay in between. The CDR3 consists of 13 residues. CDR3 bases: TGTGCCAGCAGTGAAGCCGGTTTCGACGAGCAGTACTTC. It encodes CASSEAGFDEQYF. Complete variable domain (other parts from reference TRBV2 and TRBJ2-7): EPEVTQTPSHQVTQMGQEVILRCVPISNHLYFYWYRQILGQKVEFLVSFYNNEISEKSEIFDDQFSVERPDGSNFTLKIRSTKLEDSAMYFCASSEAGFDEQYFGPGTRLTVT.

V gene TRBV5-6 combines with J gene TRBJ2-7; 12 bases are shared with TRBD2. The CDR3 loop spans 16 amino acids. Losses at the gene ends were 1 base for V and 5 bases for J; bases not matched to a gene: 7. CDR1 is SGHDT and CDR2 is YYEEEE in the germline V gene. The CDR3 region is CASSLFLAGGPDEQYF. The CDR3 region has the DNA TGTGCCAGCAGCTTGTTTCTAGCGGGAGGGCCCGACGAGCAGTACTTC. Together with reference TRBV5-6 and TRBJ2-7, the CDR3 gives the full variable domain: DAGVTQSPTHLIKTRGQQVTLRCSPKSGHDTVSWYQQALGQGPQFIFQYYEEEERQRGNFPDRFSGHQFPNYSSELNVNALLLGDSALYLCASSLFLAGGPDEQYFGPGTRLTVT.

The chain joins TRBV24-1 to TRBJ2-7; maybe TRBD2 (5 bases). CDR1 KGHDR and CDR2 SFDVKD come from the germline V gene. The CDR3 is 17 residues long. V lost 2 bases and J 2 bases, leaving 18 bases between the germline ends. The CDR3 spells CATSDSPRRSRTYEQYF. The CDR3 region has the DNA TGTGCCACCAGTGATTCCCCCCGGAGGTCCCGCACCTACGAGCAGTACTTC.

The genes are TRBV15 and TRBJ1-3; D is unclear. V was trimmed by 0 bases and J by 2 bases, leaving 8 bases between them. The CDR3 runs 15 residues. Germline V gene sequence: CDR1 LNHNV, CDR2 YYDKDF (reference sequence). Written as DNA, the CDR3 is TGTGCCACCAGCAGAGATAAAGGTCCTGGAAACACCATATATTTT. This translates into CATSRDKGPGNTIYF.

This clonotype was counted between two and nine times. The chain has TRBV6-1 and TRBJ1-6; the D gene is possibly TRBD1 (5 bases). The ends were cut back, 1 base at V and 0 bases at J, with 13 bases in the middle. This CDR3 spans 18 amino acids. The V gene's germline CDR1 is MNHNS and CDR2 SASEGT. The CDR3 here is CASSEDTGGSSYNSPLHF. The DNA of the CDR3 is TGTGCCAGCAGTGAAGATACGGGGGGGAGCTCCTATAATTCACCCCTCCACTTT.

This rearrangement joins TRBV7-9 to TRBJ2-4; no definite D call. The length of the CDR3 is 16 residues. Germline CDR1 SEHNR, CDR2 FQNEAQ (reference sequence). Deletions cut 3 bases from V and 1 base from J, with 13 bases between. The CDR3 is CASSFYVSAAKNIQYF. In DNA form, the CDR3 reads TGTGCCAGCAGCTTCTACGTCTCCGCGGCCAAAAACATTCAGTACTTC.

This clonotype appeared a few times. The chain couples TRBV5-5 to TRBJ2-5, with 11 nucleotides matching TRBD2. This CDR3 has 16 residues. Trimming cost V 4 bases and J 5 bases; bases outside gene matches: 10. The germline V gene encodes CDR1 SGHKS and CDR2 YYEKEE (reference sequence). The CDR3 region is CASSRATSGVGETQYF. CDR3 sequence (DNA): TGTGCCAGCAGCCGCGCGACTAGCGGGGTGGGTGAGACCCAGTACTTC.

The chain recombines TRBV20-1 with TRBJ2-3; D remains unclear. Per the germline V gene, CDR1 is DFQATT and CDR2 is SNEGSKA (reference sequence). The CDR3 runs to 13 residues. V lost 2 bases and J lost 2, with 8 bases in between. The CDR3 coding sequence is TGCAGTGCTAGACCCTCGTACACAGATACGCAGTATTTT. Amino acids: CSARPSYTDTQYF.

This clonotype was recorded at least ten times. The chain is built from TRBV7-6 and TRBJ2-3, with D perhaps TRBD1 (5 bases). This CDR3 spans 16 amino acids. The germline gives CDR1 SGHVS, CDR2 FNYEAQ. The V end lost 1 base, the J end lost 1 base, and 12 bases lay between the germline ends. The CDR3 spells CASSLVGARGTDTQYF. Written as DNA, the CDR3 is TGTGCCAGCAGCTTAGTTGGGGCACGGGGCACAGATACGCAGTATTTT.

This chain's CDR3 is CASSPMGQGGYTF. In DNA form, the CDR3 reads TGTGCCAGCAGCCCTATGGGACAGGGTGGCTACACCTTC. The rearrangement joins TRBV7-9 to TRBJ1-2, with 9 bases that match TRBD1. Trimming at V came to 5 bases and at J to 7 bases, leaving 5 bases not matched to a gene. CDR1 SEHNR and CDR2 FQNEAQ come from the germline V gene (reference sequence). The CDR3 has 13 residues.

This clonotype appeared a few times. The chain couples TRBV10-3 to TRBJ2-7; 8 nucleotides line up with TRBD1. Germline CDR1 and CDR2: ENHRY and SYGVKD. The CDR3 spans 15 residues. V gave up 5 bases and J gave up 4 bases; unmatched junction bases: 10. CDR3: CAISPGTGGGYEQYF. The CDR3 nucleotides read TGTGCCATCAGTCCCGGGACAGGTGGTGGATACGAGCAGTACTTC.

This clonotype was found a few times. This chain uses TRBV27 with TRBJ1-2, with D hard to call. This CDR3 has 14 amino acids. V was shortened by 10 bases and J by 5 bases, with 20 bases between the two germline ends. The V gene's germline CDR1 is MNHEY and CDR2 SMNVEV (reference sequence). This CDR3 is CATKREGQQYGYTF. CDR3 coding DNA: TGTGCCACCAAACGGGAGGGTCAGCAATATGGCTACACCTTC.